This T cell receptor (beta chain) was sequenced in a study of blood T cell repertoires in COVID-19. Across the study: T cells, B-cell-depleted T cells, or PBMCs provided the cDNA or gDNA that served as material.

This clone has just a few counts. V lost 1 base, J lost 4 bases, and 4 bases stayed unmatched. CDR3 length: 15 amino acids. Per germline, CDR1 SGHRS and CDR2 YFSETQ. TCRdb keeps only in-frame clones here, not all; method: immunoSEQ multiplex PCR. The sample consists of approximately 300,000 clones, 83% of them appearing once. The receptor was derived from a woman aged 45-65 years with acute or convalescent COVID-19. This chain connects TRBV5-1 to TRBJ2-5; 10 bases match TRBD1. The sample was peripheral blood. CDR3 in amino acids: CASSLSGQGGETQYF. CDR3 in DNA: TGCGCCAGCAGCTTGTCCGGACAGGGGGGAGAGACCCAGTACTTC.